This T cell receptor (beta chain) was identified during a study of shared clonotypes between healthy human individuals (dated by TCRdb to 2019 to 2021). Looking at the study overall: The cohort included a few men and a couple of women between 18 and 49 years of age. For each donor, CD4 naive and CD4 memory were each run on three plates, CD8 naive on two plates, and CD8 memory on one plate. To estimate repertoire size and how much clonotype sharing occurs between individuals, the study deeply sequenced the blood TCR repertoires of roughly 5 healthy adults. Different laboratories and diverse techniques were used to prepare libraries and sequence TCR repertoires, to increase sequencing depth and limit assay-specific biases. Per donor, leukapheresis produced somewhere between about 0.94 and 9 billion PBMCs.

Points on this clone: This clone's antigen is unknown. There are no base qualities to consult, and no much larger clone falls within one base.

V has 2 bases trimmed and J has 6 bases trimmed; junction bases matching no gene number 7. The germline V gene provides CDR1 SGHVS and CDR2 FQNEAQ. The cysteine opens and the phenylalanine closes a CDR3 of 14 amino acids. CDR3 DNA only is kept here, 42 bases in frame from base 1. The donors were healthy, HIV-negative adults who had no recently reported acute infections or vaccinations. Only Caucasian adults living in Nashville, Tennessee, USA were represented among the donors. CD4+ T cells were enriched by magnetic negative selection; naive cells were then positively selected on CD45RA, and the negative fraction formed the memory subset. After blood collection by leukapheresis, PBMCs were isolated using Ficoll-Histopaque density gradient centrifugation and then cryopreserved in the vapor phase of liquid nitrogen. Analytical flow cytometry was used to check the purity and quantity of each magnetically sorted T cell population. Genomic DNA was isolated from every sorted fraction and measured by UV absorbance on a Nanodrop 2000c.

On the study overall, not on this receptor specifically: Only blood was sampled, and tissue TCR repertoires likely differ from those in blood. Because the study included a small number of donors, the genetic and exposure-history diversity represented was limited. Even with the large sequencing depth, rarefaction of the sorted-subset datasets indicated that sequencing was incomplete. Larger estimated clonotype richness was generally found for naive subsets than for memory subsets. Across a handful of donors, approximately 5% of naive CD4, 3.5% of naive CD8, 2.3% of memory CD4, and about 0.44% of memory CD8 clonotypes were shared. Pairwise subsampling led to the expectation that sequencing depth would affect the degree of clonotype sharing among donors. Higher generation probabilities were observed for clonotypes shared by all four sorted-subset donors than for non-shared clonotypes.

Using the deep immunoSEQ assay, multiplex PCR amplified TCR CDR3 regions from genomic DNA. Extracted genomic DNA from each cell subset was spread evenly across all wells of several immunoSEQ 96-well plates, with each plate serving as a replicate. For sorted subsets, approximately 190 ng genomic DNA, equal to tens of thousands of T cell genomes, was loaded into each replicate PCR. Purified libraries were quantified with a Qubit 3.0 fluorometer, sized on a Bioanalyzer 2100, and re-quantified with the KAPA Library Quantification kit. Every immunoSEQ 96-well plate was sequenced on a separate single-read 150-cycle Illumina NextSeq 550 flow cell. The study's own analysis went as follows. Because the immunoSEQ output held only junctional sequences and lacked quality scores, the filtering could not match the filtering applied to full-length reads. Sequences were annotated with PyIR, a Python wrapper for IgBLAST v1.9, using IMGT germline references to assign V/J genes and CDR3. Any read was removed if the V/J assignment was weak (E-value above 1e-6), the CDR3 was missing, or the read contained stop codons, out-of-frame junctions, or ambiguous translated residues. V3J clonotypes were defined as sequences sharing an identical inferred V gene, J gene, and CDR3 amino acid sequence. The percentage overlap between two repertoires was calculated by dividing the number of shared unique clonotypes by the size of the smaller repertoire. RTK rarefaction, the Chao1 estimator, and Recon v2.1 estimates of unobserved clonotypes were used to assess repertoire richness. For all TCRbeta clonotypes obtained by the gDNA method from a handful of donors, generation probabilities were computed with OLGA. TCRdb retrieved this table from immuneACCESS and kept in-frame rearrangements only. Not all clones are present; in checked studies, unresolved V genes account for under half, and no reason is known for the remainder. V, J and clone size were drawn from that table, and D and trimming were deduced from the DNA. In this sample the table shows 2 million to 2.5 million clones, 85% to 95% of which occur a single time. The ten largest clones add up to approximately 0.4% of the sample.

The sequence was obtained from a man in his late teens or twenties in good health. Some clones in this sample may be carry-over from other donors' samples. Rearrangement joined TRBV7-8 to TRBJ2-7; TRBD1 matches 7 bases in the middle. The material sequenced was naive CD4+ T cells from PBMCs. The sample's cell subset or site label, in plain terms: CD45RA+ positively selected. The bases read TGTGCCAGCAGCTTAAGTCCAGGGGGTCGCGAGCAGTACTTC. Translated, this is CASSLSPGGREQYF. The full variable domain, completed from the reference TRBV7-8 and TRBJ2-7 proteins outside the CDR3, reads GAGVSQSPRYKVAKRGQDVALRCDPISGHVSLFWYQQALGQGPEFLTYFQNEAQLDKSGLPSDRFFAERPEGSVSTLKIQRTQQEDSAVYLCASSLSPGGREQYFGPGTRLTVT.